The 19 T cell receptor beta chains below all came from one sample that was sequenced in a study of shared clonotypes between healthy human individuals. The naive CD8 subset, CD45RO-negative cells positively selected for CCR7, excluded terminally differentiated effector memory CD45RA+ cells. Some clones are missing from TCRdb's copy, which holds only in-frame ones; the method was immunoSEQ multiplex PCR. The data contain some 1,900,000 clones, approximately 95% of them singletons. The sample was naive CD8+ T cells sorted from blood. All receptors come from a man between 18 and 35 years old in good health.

This chain connects TRBV5-6 to TRBJ2-1; unclear D gene. This CDR3 region has 15 residues. V gave up 4 bases and J gave up 0 bases, with 11 bases separating them. Germline V gives CDR1 SGHDT, CDR2 YYEEEE. CDR3 loop: CASSPIPTSYNEQFF. In DNA, the CDR3 is TGTGCCAGCAGCCCCATCCCAACCTCCTACAATGAGCAGTTCTTC.

The gene calls are TRBV28 and TRBJ2-3, with 9 bases lining up with TRBD2. Looked up from germline, CDR1 is MDHEN and CDR2 is SYDVKM. The J segment lost 0 bases and the V segment lost 3 bases, leaving 13 bases of the junction unmatched. CDR3 length: 19 residues. The CDR3 sequence: CASSFLAGGPSASTDTQYF. CDR3 in DNA: TGTGCCAGCAGTTTTTTGGCGGGGGGGCCATCGGCTAGCACAGATACGCAGTATTTT.

This sequence joins TRBV5-4 and TRBJ1-1; no reliable D call. The germline gives CDR1 SGHNT, CDR2 YYREEE (reference sequence). The V and J ends lost 0 bases and 1 base respectively, with 13 bases between them. The CDR3 is 16 amino acids. The CDR3, as DNA: TGTGCCAGCAGCTTGGTCGAGGAGGGTACGAACACTGAAGCTTTCTTT. Protein product: CASSLVEEGTNTEAFF.

The chain joins TRBV14 to TRBJ2-1; 14 bases agree with TRBD2. The CDR3 totals 20 residues. Per germline, CDR1 SGHDN and CDR2 FVKESK. The J segment lost 1 base and the V segment lost 0 bases, leaving 8 bases of the junction unmatched. The CDR3 spells CASSQDIVGLAGASYNEQFF. The CDR3 DNA is TGTGCCAGCAGCCAAGATATAGTGGGACTAGCGGGAGCGTCCTACAATGAGCAGTTCTTC.

The gene calls are TRBV5-6 and TRBJ2-1; the D call may be TRBD1 or TRBD2 (5 bases each). CDR1 and CDR2 (germline): SGHDT, YYEEEE. The CDR3 has 14 residues. The V and J ends lost 4 bases and 12 bases respectively, with 20 bases between them. CDR3 nucleotides: TGTGCCAGCAGCCCAACGGGACCCTCGGGTGTGCAGTTCTTC. This encodes CASSPTGPSGVQFF. Complete variable domain (other parts from reference TRBV5-6 and TRBJ2-1): DAGVTQSPTHLIKTRGQQVTLRCSPKSGHDTVSWYQQALGQGPQFIFQYYEEEERQRGNFPDRFSGHQFPNYSSELNVNALLLGDSALYLCASSPTGPSGVQFFGPGTRLTVL.

The CDR3 spells CASSQVWLSDSYEQYF. The CDR3, as DNA: TGCGCCAGCAGCCAAGTTTGGCTATCAGACTCCTACGAGCAGTACTTC. The V and J genes are TRBV4-3 and TRBJ2-7; D is uncertain. V gave up 1 base and J gave up 0 bases, with 13 bases separating them. CDR1 LGHNA and CDR2 YSLEER come from the germline V gene. The CDR3 is made up of 16 amino acids.

This chain uses TRBV5-1 with TRBJ2-7; D is ambiguous. Trimming took off 4 bases at V and 10 bases at J, with 24 bases between the two ends. CDR3 length: 15 residues. Germline CDR1 SGHRS, CDR2 YFSETQ. CDR3 in amino acids: CASSLGVLGDHGQYF. The CDR3 coding sequence is TGCGCCAGCAGCCTCGGCGTACTGGGCGACCACGGACAGTACTTC.

The V call is TRBV4-1, the J call TRBJ2-1, with TRBD2 identical over 11 bases. Germline V gene data show CDR1 as MGHRA and CDR2 as YSYEKL. The CDR3 consists of 17 residues. Trimming at V came to 2 bases and at J to 4 bases, leaving 7 bases not matched to a gene. The CDR3 DNA reads as TGCGCCAGCAGCCAACTTAGCGGGAGGGCAGCTTACAATGAGCAGTTCTTC. This gives the protein CASSQLSGRAAYNEQFF.

The chain employs TRBV6-1 and TRBJ2-7; a weak D match, TRBD2 (5 bases). Germline assignment: CDR1 MNHNS and CDR2 SASEGT. The V end lost 3 bases, the J end lost 2 bases, and 17 bases lay between the germline ends. This CDR3 has 16 amino acids. CDR3 sequence reads: CASSDFGEGPAYEQYF. CDR3 DNA sequence: TGTGCCAGCAGTGATTTCGGGGAAGGGCCCGCCTACGAGCAGTACTTC.

This clone appeared once. The gene calls are TRBV30 and TRBJ1-2; 7 bases are a match to TRBD1. The J segment lost 2 bases and the V segment lost 2 bases, leaving 5 bases of the junction unmatched. The CDR3 runs 14 residues. The germline V gene encodes CDR1 GTSNPN and CDR2 SVGIG (reference sequence). The CDR3 DNA sequence: TGTGCCTGGAGTATTGGCAGGGGGAACTATGGCTACACCTTC. Amino acid sequence: CAWSIGRGNYGYTF.

For the CDR3, the DNA is TGTGCCAGCAGTGGCAATGTGTGGGGGTCACAAGAGACCCAGTACTTC. Its protein product is CASSGNVWGSQETQYF. The chain combines TRBV2 with TRBJ2-5, with D perhaps TRBD1 or TRBD2 (5 bases each). The CDR3 contains 16 residues. Trimming pared 4 bases from V and 2 bases from J, leaving 17 bases between. The germline gives CDR1 SNHLY, CDR2 FYNNEI.

This chain joins TRBV7-9 and TRBJ1-3, with 9 bases lining up with TRBD1. The CDR3 spans 17 residues. V dropped 4 bases and J dropped 2; count of bases not matched to a gene: 9. From germline, CDR1 is SEHNR and CDR2 FQNEAQ (reference sequence). The CDR3 is CASSSLTGTGTGNTIYF. CDR3 coding DNA: TGTGCCAGCAGCTCGTTAACCGGGACAGGGACTGGAAACACCATATATTTT.

In regard to this clone: This specimen includes other DNA sequences encoding the same CDR3. The chain is built from TRBV13 and TRBJ1-1, with D possibly matching TRBD1 (6 bases). Germline CDR1 and CDR2: PRHDT and FYEKMQ (reference sequence). The V gene lost 4 bases and the J gene lost 2 bases, with 8 bases spanning the gap. The CDR3 extends over 13 amino acids. DNA for the CDR3: TGTGCCAGCAGCTCACAGGGTAACACTGAAGCTTTCTTT. Protein product: CASSSQGNTEAFF.

Details on this clone: The same CDR3 can be traced to other DNA sequences in this sample. This chain uses TRBV7-6 with TRBJ2-7; D is undetermined. Germline CDR1 reads SGHVS; CDR2 reads FNYEAQ. The germline V and J ends were trimmed by 1 base and 4 bases, with 5 bases remaining between them. The CDR3 has 12 residues. This CDR3 reads CASSLVGYEQYF. The CDR3 bases are TGTGCCAGCAGCTTAGTCGGATACGAGCAGTACTTC. Looking up the rest from reference TRBV7-6 and TRBJ2-7 gives the full variable domain: GAGVSQSPRYKVTKRGQDVALRCDPISGHVSLYWYRQALGQGPEFLTYFNYEAQQDKSGLPNDRFSAERPEGSISTLTIQRTEQRDSAMYRCASSLVGYEQYFGPGTRLTVT.

The chain has TRBV4-3 and TRBJ2-7; 8 nucleotides agree with TRBD1. CDR1 and CDR2 from the germline V gene are LGHNA and YSLEER. This CDR3 spans 17 amino acids. With 0 bases clipped from V and 5 bases from J, the junction kept 12 bases outside the gene matches. The CDR3 loop reads CASSQDLRGQGSHEQYF. CDR3 bases: TGCGCCAGCAGCCAAGATCTTCGAGGACAGGGATCCCACGAGCAGTACTTC.

J is TRBJ2-5 and V is TRBV4-1, with D possibly being TRBD1 or TRBD2 (5 bases each). This CDR3 spans 17 amino acids. V gave up 2 bases and J gave up 2 bases, with 18 bases separating them. The germline gives CDR1 MGHRA, CDR2 YSYEKL. CDR3 loop: CASSQITVGTEQETQYF. The CDR3 DNA reads as TGCGCCAGCAGCCAAATAACCGTCGGGACGGAGCAAGAGACCCAGTACTTC.

This chain links TRBV7-2 with TRBJ2-1; no reliable D call. The V end was cut by 1 base, the J end by 4 bases, with 8 bases between. CDR1 is SGHTA, CDR2 FQGNSA, per germline. This CDR3 contains 14 residues. The CDR3: CASSLGQSYNEQFF. As DNA, the CDR3 is TGTGCCAGCAGCTTAGGCCAATCTTACAATGAGCAGTTCTTC. The variable domain in full, with the rest retrieved from reference TRBV7-2 and TRBJ2-1, is GAGVSQSPSNKVTEKGKDVELRCDPISGHTALYWYRQSLGQGLEFLIYFQGNSAPDKSGLPSDRFSAERTGGSVSTLTIQRTQQEDSAVYLCASSLGQSYNEQFFGPGTRLTVL.

This clone was counted a single time. The sample contains more than one DNA sequence encoding this CDR3. The genes are TRBV5-6 and TRBJ2-7; no reliable D call. The length of the CDR3 is 13 residues. V was clipped by 2 bases and J by 3 bases, with 9 bases between them. Looked up from germline, CDR1 is SGHDT and CDR2 is YYEEEE. This chain's CDR3 is CASSFGRYYEQYF. The CDR3 DNA follows: TGTGCCAGCAGCTTCGGAAGATACTACGAGCAGTACTTC.

The chain carries TRBV7-9 and TRBJ2-7; 9 bases line up with TRBD1. CDR1 and CDR2 (germline): SEHNR, FQNEAQ (reference sequence). J gave up 12 bases and V 5 bases, and 8 bases lay outside the gene matches. This CDR3 is 12 amino acids long. The CDR3 DNA reads as TGTGCCAGCAGCCAGGGGGACAGGGTCTCGTACTTC. Translating gives CASSQGDRVSYF.